This T cell receptor beta chain came from a study of blood T cell repertoires in COVID-19. Looking at the study overall: Acute and convalescent COVID-19 specimens originated in the United States, Italy and Spain. Sample material is recorded as cDNA or gDNA derived from T cells, B-cell-depleted T cells, or PBMCs.

V lost 4 bases and J lost 2, with 7 bases in between. CDR1 is SGHNT, CDR2 YYREEE, per germline (reference sequence). There are 12 residues in the CDR3. This clone was counted only a few times. Authors' processing steps: Amplification of reference gene primers provided the estimated nucleated cell counts. The table came from immunoSEQ multiplex PCR; TCRdb's copy has only in-frame clones and leaves some out. The D gene and trimming were derived from the DNA, and the V and J assignments and clone size from that table. The table records about 74,000 clones, roughly 81% of them present only once. This sequence joins TRBV5-4 and TRBJ2-7; D possibly corresponds to TRBD2 (6 bases). This receptor was identified in a man aged 70-80 years with acute or convalescent COVID-19. The sample consisted of peripheral blood. The CDR3 coding sequence is TGTGCCAGCAGCAGGGAGGCCTACGAGCAGTACTTC. Amino acids: CASSREAYEQYF.